This TCR beta chain came from a study of vaccination and CD4 T cells after COVID-19. Germline assignment: CDR1 LNHDA and CDR2 SQIVND (reference sequence). CDR3 size: 14 residues. V shed 4 bases, J shed 5 bases, and the junction held 4 bases outside the gene matches. Comments on this clonotype: The antigen is undetermined.

With the Oncomine TCR Beta short-read assay, DNA from cultured CD4+ T cells was sequenced. Genomic DNA was taken out of cultured CD4+ T cells by extraction. TCRdb itself ran the PCR reads through MiXCR, one entry per CDR3 protein. The sample carries roughly 13,000 distinct CDR3 sequences, 74% recorded once. Treatment specified: roughly 10-day PBMC culture with coronavirus spike peptide pools or control peptides (ViraFEST assay). The origin of this receptor is a human donor who had recovered from COVID-19. The sequencing input was CD4+ T cells from blood, cultured in vitro. The chain recombines TRBV19 with TRBJ1-1; 10 nucleotides match TRBD1. The CDR3: CASSKDRGRTEAFF. CDR3 nucleotide sequence: TGTGCCAGTAGTAAAGACAGGGGGCGGACTGAAGCTTTCTTT.